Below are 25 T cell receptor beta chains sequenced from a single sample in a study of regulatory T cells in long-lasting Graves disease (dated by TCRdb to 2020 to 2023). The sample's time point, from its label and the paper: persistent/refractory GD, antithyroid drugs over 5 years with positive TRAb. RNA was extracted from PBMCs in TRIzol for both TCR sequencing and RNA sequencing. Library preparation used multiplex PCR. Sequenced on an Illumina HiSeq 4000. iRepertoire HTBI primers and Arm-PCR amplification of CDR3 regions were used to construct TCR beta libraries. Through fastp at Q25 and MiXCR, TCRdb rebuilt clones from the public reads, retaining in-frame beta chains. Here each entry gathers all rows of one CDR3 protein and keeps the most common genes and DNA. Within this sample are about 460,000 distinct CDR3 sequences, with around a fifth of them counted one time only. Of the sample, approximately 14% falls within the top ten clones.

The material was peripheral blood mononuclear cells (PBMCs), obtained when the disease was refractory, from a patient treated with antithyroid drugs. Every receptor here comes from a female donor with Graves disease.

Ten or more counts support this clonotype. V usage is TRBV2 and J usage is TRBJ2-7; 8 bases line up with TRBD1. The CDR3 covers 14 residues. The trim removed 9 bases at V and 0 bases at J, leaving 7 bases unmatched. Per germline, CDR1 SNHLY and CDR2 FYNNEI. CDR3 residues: CASKGQGYSYEQYF. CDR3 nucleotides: TGTGCCAGTAAAGGACAGGGATACTCCTACGAGCAGTACTTC.

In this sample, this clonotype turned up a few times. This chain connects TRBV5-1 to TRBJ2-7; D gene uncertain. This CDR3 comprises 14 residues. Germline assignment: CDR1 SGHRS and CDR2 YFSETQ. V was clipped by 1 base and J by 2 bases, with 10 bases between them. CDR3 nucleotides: TGCGCCAGCAGCTTGTCACCCCCAGCCTACGAGCAGTACTTC. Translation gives CASSLSPPAYEQYF. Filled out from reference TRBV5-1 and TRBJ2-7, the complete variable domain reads KAGVTQTPRYLIKTRGQQVTLSCSPISGHRSVSWYQQTPGQGLQFLFEYFSETQRNKGNFPGRFSGRQFSNSRSEMNVSTLELGDSALYLCASSLSPPAYEQYFGPGTRLTVT.

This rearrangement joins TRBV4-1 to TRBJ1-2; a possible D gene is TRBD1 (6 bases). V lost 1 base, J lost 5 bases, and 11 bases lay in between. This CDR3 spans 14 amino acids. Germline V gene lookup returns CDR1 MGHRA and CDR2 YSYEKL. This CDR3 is CASSQADRSYGYTF. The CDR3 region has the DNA TGCGCCAGCAGCCAAGCCGACAGGTCTTATGGCTACACCTTC.

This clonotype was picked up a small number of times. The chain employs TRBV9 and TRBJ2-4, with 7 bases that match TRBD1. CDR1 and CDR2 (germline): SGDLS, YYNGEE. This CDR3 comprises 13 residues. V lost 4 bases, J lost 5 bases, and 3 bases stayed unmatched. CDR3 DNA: TGTGCCAGCAGCCTTGGGACAGAAAACATTCAGTACTTC. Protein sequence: CASSLGTENIQYF.

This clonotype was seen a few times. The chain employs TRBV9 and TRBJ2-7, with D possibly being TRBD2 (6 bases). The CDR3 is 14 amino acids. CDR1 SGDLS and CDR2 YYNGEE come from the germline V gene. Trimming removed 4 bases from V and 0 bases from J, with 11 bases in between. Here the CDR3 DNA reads TGTGCCAGCAGCCCCGGGACTTTCTCCTACGAGCAGTACTTC. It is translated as CASSPGTFSYEQYF.

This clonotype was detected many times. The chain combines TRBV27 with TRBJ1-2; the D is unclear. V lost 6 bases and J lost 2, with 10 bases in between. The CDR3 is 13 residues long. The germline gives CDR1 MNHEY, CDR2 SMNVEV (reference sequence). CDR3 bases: TGTGCCAGCAGCCGCCGAGTAAACTATGGCTACACCTTC. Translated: CASSRRVNYGYTF.

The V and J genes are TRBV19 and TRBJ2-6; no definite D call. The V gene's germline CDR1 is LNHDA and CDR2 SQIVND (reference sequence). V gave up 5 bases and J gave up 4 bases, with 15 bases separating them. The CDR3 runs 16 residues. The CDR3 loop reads CASSLTRQSGANVLTF. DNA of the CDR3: TGTGCCAGTAGTTTAACTCGACAATCGGGGGCCAACGTCCTGACTTTC.

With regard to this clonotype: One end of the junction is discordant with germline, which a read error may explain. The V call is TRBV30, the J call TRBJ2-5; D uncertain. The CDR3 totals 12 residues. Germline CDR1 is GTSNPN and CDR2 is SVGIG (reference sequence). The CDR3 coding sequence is TGTGACTGGAGTGACCCGCCGGAGACCCAGTACTTC. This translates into CDWSDPPETQYF.

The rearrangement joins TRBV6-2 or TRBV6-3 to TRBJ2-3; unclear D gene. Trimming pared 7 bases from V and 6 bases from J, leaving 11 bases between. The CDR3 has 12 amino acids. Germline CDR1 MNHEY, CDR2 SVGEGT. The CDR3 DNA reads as TGTGCCAGCACCTCAAGTATGGATACGCAGTATTTT. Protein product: CASTSSMDTQYF.

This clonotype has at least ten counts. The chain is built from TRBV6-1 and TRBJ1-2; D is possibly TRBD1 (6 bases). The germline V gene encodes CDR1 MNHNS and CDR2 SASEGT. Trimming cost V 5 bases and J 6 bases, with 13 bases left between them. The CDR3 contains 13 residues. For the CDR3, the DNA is TGTGCCAGCAGTCAAAACAGGGTGGATGGCTACACCTTC. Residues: CASSQNRVDGYTF.

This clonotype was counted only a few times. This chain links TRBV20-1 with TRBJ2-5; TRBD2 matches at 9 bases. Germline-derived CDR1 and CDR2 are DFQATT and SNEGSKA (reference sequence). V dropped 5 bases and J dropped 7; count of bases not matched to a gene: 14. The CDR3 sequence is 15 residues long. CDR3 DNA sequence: TGCAGTGCTCCCAGACTGACTAGCGGAGGAGGGACCCAGTACTTC. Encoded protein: CSAPRLTSGGGTQYF.

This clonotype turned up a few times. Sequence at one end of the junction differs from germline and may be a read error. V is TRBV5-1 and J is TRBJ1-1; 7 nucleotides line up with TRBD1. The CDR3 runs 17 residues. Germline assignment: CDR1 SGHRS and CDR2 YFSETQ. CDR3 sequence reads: CASSSPQTTGADTEAFF. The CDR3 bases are TGTGCCAGCAGCTCCCCCCAAACTACAGGGGCCGACACTGAAGCTTTCTTT.

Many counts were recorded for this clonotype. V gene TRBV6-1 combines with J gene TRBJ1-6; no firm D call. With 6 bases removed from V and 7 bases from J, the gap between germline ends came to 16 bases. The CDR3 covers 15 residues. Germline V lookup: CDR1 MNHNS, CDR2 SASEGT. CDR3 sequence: CASSSSLGRNSPLHF. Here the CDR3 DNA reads TGTGCCAGCAGCTCCTCACTGGGCCGAAATTCACCCCTCCACTTT.

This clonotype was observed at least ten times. The CDR3 coding sequence is TGTGCCAGCTTATCTGGCACATTCGTTGACACCGGGGAGCTGTTTTTT. Its translation is CASLSGTFVDTGELFF. The V gene is TRBV7-9, the J gene TRBJ2-2; D unresolved. CDR3 size: 16 residues. Germline V lookup: CDR1 SEHNR, CDR2 FQNEAQ (reference sequence). Trimming removed 8 bases from V and 3 bases from J, with 19 bases in between.

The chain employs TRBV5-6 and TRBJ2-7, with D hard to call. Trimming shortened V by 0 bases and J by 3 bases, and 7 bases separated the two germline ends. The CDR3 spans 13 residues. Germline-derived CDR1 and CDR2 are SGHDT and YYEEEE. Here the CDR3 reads CASSLVGFYEQYF. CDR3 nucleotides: TGTGCCAGCAGCTTGGTCGGGTTCTACGAGCAGTACTTC.

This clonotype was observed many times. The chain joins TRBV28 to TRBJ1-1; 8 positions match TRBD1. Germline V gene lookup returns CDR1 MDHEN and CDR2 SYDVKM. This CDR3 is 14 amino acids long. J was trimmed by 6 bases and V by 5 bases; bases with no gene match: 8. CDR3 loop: CASSPIDRGAEAFF. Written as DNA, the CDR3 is TGTGCCAGCAGTCCAATTGACAGGGGAGCTGAAGCTTTCTTT.

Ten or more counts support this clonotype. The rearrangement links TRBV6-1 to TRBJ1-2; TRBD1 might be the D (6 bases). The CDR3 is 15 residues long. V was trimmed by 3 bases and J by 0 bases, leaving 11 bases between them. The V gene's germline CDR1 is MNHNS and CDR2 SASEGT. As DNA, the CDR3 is TGTGCCAGCAGTGACTCCGGGACAACTAACTATGGCTACACCTTC. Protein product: CASSDSGTTNYGYTF.

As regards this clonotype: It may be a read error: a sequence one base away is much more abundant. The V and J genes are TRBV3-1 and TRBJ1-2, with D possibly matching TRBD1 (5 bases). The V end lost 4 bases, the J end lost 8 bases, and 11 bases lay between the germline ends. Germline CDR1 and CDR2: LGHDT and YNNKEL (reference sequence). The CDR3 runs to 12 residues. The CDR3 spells CASSLPGGGYTF. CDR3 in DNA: TGTGCCAGCAGCCTACCGGGGGGGGGCTACACCTTC.

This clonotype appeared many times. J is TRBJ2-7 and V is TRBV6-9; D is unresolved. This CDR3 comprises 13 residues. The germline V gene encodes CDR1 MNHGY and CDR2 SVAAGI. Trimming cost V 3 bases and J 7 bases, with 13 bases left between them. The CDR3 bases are TGTGCCAGCAGTTACCCAGAAGGTTGGGAGCAGTACTTC. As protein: CASSYPEGWEQYF.

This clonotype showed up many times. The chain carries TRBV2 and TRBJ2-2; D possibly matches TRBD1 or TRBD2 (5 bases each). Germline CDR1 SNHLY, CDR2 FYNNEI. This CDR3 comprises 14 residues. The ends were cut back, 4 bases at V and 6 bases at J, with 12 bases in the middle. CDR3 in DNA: TGTGCCAGCAGTGCCCCCCAGGGAGCCGGGGAGCTGTTTTTT. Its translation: CASSAPQGAGELFF.

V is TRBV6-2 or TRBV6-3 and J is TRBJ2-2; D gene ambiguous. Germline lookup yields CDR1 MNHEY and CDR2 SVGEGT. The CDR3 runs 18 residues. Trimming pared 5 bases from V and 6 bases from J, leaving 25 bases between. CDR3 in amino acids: CASSAKGWNARAAGELFF. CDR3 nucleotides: TGTGCCAGCAGTGCCAAGGGTTGGAATGCACGGGCGGCCGGGGAGCTGTTTTTT.

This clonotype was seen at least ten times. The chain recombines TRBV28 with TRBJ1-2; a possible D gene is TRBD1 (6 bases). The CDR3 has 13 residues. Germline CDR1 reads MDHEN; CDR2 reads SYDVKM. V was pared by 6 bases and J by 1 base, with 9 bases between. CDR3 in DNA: TGTGCCAGCAGCGAGGACAGTAACTATGGCTACACCTTC. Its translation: CASSEDSNYGYTF.

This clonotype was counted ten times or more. CDR3 loop: CASRATGGRGNQPQHF. The CDR3 region has the DNA TGTGCCAGCAGAGCGACAGGGGGCAGGGGCAATCAGCCCCAGCATTTT. The chain uses TRBV2 and TRBJ1-5, with 10 positions matching TRBD1. In germline, CDR1 is SNHLY, CDR2 FYNNEI. After removal of 6 bases from V and 2 bases from J, the junction contained 7 bases not matched to a gene. CDR3 length: 16 residues.

In nucleotides, the CDR3 is TGTGCCAGCAGTGAAAACCAGAGGGGCACAGATACGCAGTATTTT. As protein: CASSENQRGTDTQYF. This chain joins TRBV2 and TRBJ2-3; a possible D gene is TRBD2 (5 bases). The germline CDR1 and CDR2 sequences are SNHLY and FYNNEI. CDR3 length: 15 amino acids. Trimming cost V 2 bases and J 1 base, with 10 bases left between them.

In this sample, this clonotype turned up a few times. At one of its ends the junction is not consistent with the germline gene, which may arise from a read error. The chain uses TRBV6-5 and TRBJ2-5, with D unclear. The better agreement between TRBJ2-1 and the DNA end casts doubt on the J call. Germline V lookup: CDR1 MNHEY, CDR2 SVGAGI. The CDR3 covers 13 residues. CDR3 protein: CASSLEEYNGQFF. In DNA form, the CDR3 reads TGTGCCAGCAGTTTGGAAGAATACAATGGGCAGTTCTTC.